These 17 T cell receptor beta chains originate from one sample sequenced in a study of CD8 T cells in ankylosing spondylitis. Overall study findings and caveats: Within ankylosing spondylitis blood, a TCR beta motif made up of under 10 highly homologous variants appeared to be characteristic.

These receptors' targets are unknown. MiXCR was run by TCRdb on the 5' RACE reads, yielding one entry per CDR3 protein. This table has around 770,000 distinct CDR3 sequences, about 10% appearing once. The sequencing input was blood, either unsorted or a sorted T cell fraction (not recorded which). The receptors come from a male donor with ankylosing spondylitis.

The J gene is TRBJ1-1, the V gene TRBV6-2 or TRBV6-3; 7 nucleotides align to TRBD1. The CDR3 sequence is 16 residues long. V was pared by 2 bases and J by 1 base, with 7 bases of the junction left unmatched. The V gene's germline CDR1 is MNHEY and CDR2 SVGEGT. The chain's CDR3 is CASSYRGGPSNTEAFF. The CDR3 DNA follows: TGTGCCAGCAGTTACCGAGGGGGCCCGTCGAACACTGAAGCTTTCTTT.

This clonotype has only a few counts. The chain employs TRBV6-1 and TRBJ1-2; 7 nucleotides align to TRBD1. Losses at the gene ends were 5 bases for V and 7 bases for J; bases not matched to a gene: 10. Per germline, CDR1 MNHNS and CDR2 SASEGT. The CDR3 contains 14 residues. The CDR3, as DNA: TGTGCCAGCAGTCCTTCGGACAGGTTGGGTGGCTACACCTTC. It yields the protein CASSPSDRLGGYTF.

This chain links TRBV7-6 with TRBJ2-5; D call uncertain. Looked up from germline, CDR1 is SGHVS and CDR2 is FNYEAQ. The V end was cut by 2 bases, the J end by 2 bases, with 15 bases between. CDR3 length equals 16 residues. The CDR3 DNA sequence: TGTGCCAGCAGCTTACTGGAGAGCCCAGGTCAAGAGACCCAGTACTTC. This sequence encodes CASSLLESPGQETQYF.

This chain joins TRBV4-3 and TRBJ2-3; possible D gene TRBD2, 5 bases. The CDR3 runs 18 residues. Germline V gene sequence: CDR1 LGHNA, CDR2 YSLEER. V lost 0 bases and J lost 1, with 17 bases in between. In DNA form, the CDR3 reads TGCGCCAGCAGCCAAGATCAAGCGTCGGGGTCTGGCACAGATACGCAGTATTTT. Translated, it gives CASSQDQASGSGTDTQYF.

This clonotype was seen only a few times. The chain recombines TRBV4-3 with TRBJ2-1, with a possible D match to TRBD1 (8 bases). V was trimmed by 0 bases and J by 6 bases, leaving 27 bases between them. This CDR3 has 20 residues. From germline, CDR1 is LGHNA and CDR2 YSLEER. In DNA, the CDR3 is TGCGCCAGCAGCCAAGAGGGCTACAGGGGGATTGCGGGAGCTGCCAATGAGCAGTTCTTC. This gives the protein CASSQEGYRGIAGAANEQFF.

This clonotype was detected ten times or more. This chain joins TRBV7-9 and TRBJ2-5, with 8 bases matching TRBD1. The CDR3 has 14 amino acids. The germline CDR1 and CDR2 sequences are SEHNR and FQNEAQ (reference sequence). The ends lost 5 bases at V and 5 bases at J; junction bases unmatched: 7. The CDR3 DNA follows: TGTGCCAGCAGCCCCCGGACAGGGCTGGAGACCCAGTACTTC. It is translated as CASSPRTGLETQYF.

The chain links TRBV5-1 to TRBJ2-5; 8 nucleotides match TRBD1. V gave up 5 bases and J gave up 5 bases; unmatched junction bases: 5. The germline V gene encodes CDR1 SGHRS and CDR2 YFSETQ. This CDR3 is 13 amino acids long. The CDR3 nucleotides are TGCGCCAGCAGGGCAAGGGACAGGGAGACCCAGTACTTC. This translates into CASRARDRETQYF.

This clonotype was recorded at least ten times. V usage is TRBV12-3 or TRBV12-4 and J usage is TRBJ1-6; no reliable D call. This CDR3 spans 13 amino acids. V was cut by 0 bases and J by 9 bases, with 6 bases left in between. The CDR3 sequence is CASSLAEPSPLHF. The CDR3 bases are TGTGCCAGCAGTTTAGCAGAACCTTCACCCCTCCACTTT.

This clonotype was found many times. The genes are TRBV28 and TRBJ2-3; D remains ambiguous. The ends were cut back, 7 bases at V and 3 bases at J, with 11 bases in the middle. The CDR3 totals 13 residues. CDR1 is MDHEN and CDR2 is SYDVKM in the germline V gene. CDR3 in amino acids: CASTPDGTDTQYF. The CDR3 DNA reads as TGTGCCAGCACCCCTGATGGGACAGATACGCAGTATTTT. The whole variable domain, filled in from reference TRBV28 and TRBJ2-3, reads DVKVTQSSRYLVKRTGEKVFLECVQDMDHENMFWYRQDPGLGLRLIYFSYDVKMKEKGDIPEGYSVSREKKERFSLILESASTNQTSMYLCASTPDGTDTQYFGPGTRLTVL.

V is TRBV20-1 and J is TRBJ2-5; 11 bases line up with TRBD2. V lost 0 bases to trimming and J lost 4 bases; unmatched junction nucleotides: 16. The CDR3 is 19 amino acids. Germline assignment: CDR1 DFQATT and CDR2 SNEGSKA (reference sequence). The CDR3 DNA reads as TGCAGTGCTAGAGAGCCCCTTGGGTATAGCGGGAGGGCCGGAGAGACCCAGTACTTC. Protein sequence: CSAREPLGYSGRAGETQYF.

The chain combines TRBV6-5 with TRBJ1-1; no clear D. The ends were cut back, 6 bases at V and 5 bases at J, with 10 bases in the middle. From germline, CDR1 is MNHEY and CDR2 SVGAGI. The CDR3 extends over 12 amino acids. The CDR3 sequence: CASRGRSTEAFF. In DNA, the CDR3 is TGTGCCAGCAGAGGGAGAAGTACTGAAGCTTTCTTT.

The table lists this clonotype with a few counts. V usage is TRBV3-1 and J usage is TRBJ2-6, with a tentative D call TRBD2 (6 bases). V was shortened by 10 bases and J by 1 base, with 8 bases between the two germline ends. From germline, CDR1 is LGHDT and CDR2 YNNKEL (reference sequence). CDR3 length equals 13 residues. CDR3 bases: TGTGCCACTGGAGGGTCTGGGGCCAACGTCCTGACTTTC. It is translated as CATGGSGANVLTF.

The chain uses TRBV5-1 and TRBJ2-3; D possibly corresponds to TRBD2 (8 bases). V dropped 4 bases and J dropped 2 bases, with 17 bases sitting between them. CDR3 length equals 16 residues. Per germline, CDR1 SGHRS and CDR2 YFSETQ. As DNA, the CDR3 is TGCGCCAGCAGCCCCACCGGGAGGGGGCCCACAGATACGCAGTATTTT. Its translation: CASSPTGRGPTDTQYF.

The chain carries TRBV12-5 and TRBJ2-5, with D unresolved. This CDR3 is 13 amino acids long. Trimming removed 3 bases at V and 5 bases at J, with 10 bases between. CDR1 is LGHNT and CDR2 is FRNRAP in the germline V gene. CDR3: CASGLWGGETQYF. The CDR3 DNA reads as TGTGCTAGTGGTTTATGGGGTGGGGAGACCCAGTACTTC.

This clonotype was observed a few times. The rearrangement uses TRBV10-3 and TRBJ2-3; 15 bases line up with TRBD2. Trimming at V came to 2 bases and at J to 6 bases, leaving 6 bases not matched to a gene. The germline CDR1 and CDR2 sequences are ENHRY and SYGVKD. The CDR3 is made up of 17 amino acids. For the CDR3, the DNA is TGTGCCATCAGTGAGGCACCGGGACTAGCGGGAGGTGATACGCAGTATTTT. It codes for CAISEAPGLAGGDTQYF.

The J gene is TRBJ1-5, the V gene TRBV4-3; D is unclear. This CDR3 comprises 16 residues. CDR1 and CDR2 (germline): LGHNA, YSLEER. Trimming removed 0 bases at V and 7 bases at J, with 16 bases between. This CDR3 is CASSQDYNGFEQPQHF. CDR3 sequence (DNA): TGCGCCAGCAGCCAAGATTACAACGGGTTCGAGCAGCCCCAGCATTTT.

A few counts support this clonotype. The chain recombines TRBV4-3 with TRBJ2-1; 16 nucleotides match TRBD2. Germline V lookup: CDR1 LGHNA, CDR2 YSLEER. J lost 4 bases, V lost 0 bases, and 6 bases had no gene match. The CDR3 length is 19 residues. The chain's CDR3 is CASSQDWGLAGGRYNEQFF. In DNA form, the CDR3 reads TGCGCCAGCAGCCAAGATTGGGGACTAGCGGGGGGGAGGTACAATGAGCAGTTCTTC.